This TCR beta chain was identified in a study of vaccination and CD4 T cells after COVID-19. Study-wide background: Convalescent individuals numbered four females and six males, two being Hispanic. Cells were stimulated with overlapping spike peptides from SARS-CoV-2, HCoV-NL63, HCoV-OC43 and HCoV-229E. Sampling that followed vaccination took place a median roughly 69 days after dose two, within a range of 14 to 241.

This clonotype came up once. Its target is not known. Cultured CD4+ T cells had their DNA profiled by the Oncomine TCR Beta short-read assay. The genomic DNA was obtained from cultured CD4+ T cells by extraction with the QIAamp micro DNA kit. From the PCR reads, TCRdb called clonotypes with MiXCR, one entry per CDR3 protein. The sample shows around 15,000 distinct CDR3 sequences, 70% to 80% of them seen only once. Treatment described: approximately 9-day PBMC culture with coronavirus spike peptide pools or control peptides (ViraFEST assay). Germline trimming cut 5 bases from V and 4 bases from J; bases unmatched to any gene: 4. CDR1 is MNHEY and CDR2 is SVGEGT in the germline V gene. This CDR3 comprises 14 residues.

This sequence was found in a human donor who had recovered from COVID-19. The sequenced sample consisted of CD4+ T cells from blood, cultured in vitro. The rearrangement uses TRBV6-2 or TRBV6-3 and TRBJ1-2; TRBD1 matches at 10 bases. The CDR3 coding sequence is TGTGCCAGCAGTAAGCGGACAGGGGGCTATGGCTACACCTTC. Protein product: CASSKRTGGYGYTF.